This TCR beta chain was identified during a study of blood T cells in healthy people across ages. Study-level information: Template switching picked up about one barcoded beta molecule for each two T cells. Study findings and constraints: Donors of long life had a larger count of naive CD4+ cells and greater diversity than aged donors.

This clonotype was recorded only once. What it binds is unknown. V lost 6 bases, J lost 3 bases, and 6 bases stayed unmatched. The germline V gene has CDR1 SGHTA and CDR2 FQGNSA. The CDR3 sequence is 15 residues long. Then a second PCR, running roughly 6 to 11 cycles, was carried out with a sample-barcoded 5' primer and a J-beta primer mix. TCRdb reanalysed the 5' RACE reads using MiXCR and keeps one entry per CDR3 protein. The table lists just over 800,000 distinct CDR3 sequences, less than 80% of them singletons, with 25% to 35% in the top ten. It was 8 to 10 milliliters of peripheral blood that were drawn from each donor.

Sequencing was done on a sample of blood. The TCR comes from a young man in good health. The V and J genes are TRBV7-2 and TRBJ2-2, with 8 bases lining up with TRBD2. The CDR3 loop is CASSSSGPDTGELFF. The CDR3 coding sequence is TGTGCCAGCAGTTCTAGCGGGCCAGACACCGGGGAGCTGTTTTTT.